This is a list of T cell receptor beta chains from one sample in a study of cytomegalovirus exposure and HLA in healthy donors. Only in-frame clones appear in the TCRdb table, and some are missing; sequencing was by immunoSEQ multiplex PCR. The sample includes 100,000 to 150,000 clones, 72% of them seen just once. Sequencing used PBMCs. These receptors originate from a man aged 25-45 years in good health and CMV-seronegative. Both conserved end residues are part of each CDR3. A D gene is named only where the DNA matches it firmly. Only some rows state a clone size, as once, few, many or a class for expanded clones.

j_call,d_call,cdr3_length,clone_size,v_call,cdr3_nt,cdr3_aa
TRBJ2-5,TRBD2,16,-,TRBV18,TGTGCCAGCTCACCATCTATACAGCGGGGCCAAGAGACCCAGTACTTC,CASSPSIQRGQETQYF
TRBJ1-1,-,16,few,TRBV4-1,TGCGCCAGCAGCCCAGGGAGGGTCAAAATGAACACTGAAGCTTTCTTT,CASSPGRVKMNTEAFF
TRBJ1-3,-,15,-,TRBV6-6,TGTGCCAGCAGTTACTCGCAGGGCACAGGAAACACCATATATTTT,CASSYSQGTGNTIYF
TRBJ2-7,TRBD1,18,-,TRBV5-1,TGCGCCAGCAGCCTATCATCGGGAGGGGACAGGGGGATCTACGAGCAGTACTTC,CASSLSSGGDRGIYEQYF
TRBJ1-1,TRBD1,14,-,TRBV7-2,TGTGCCAGCAGCTCCCGGGACAGAAACACTGAAGCTTTCTTT,CASSSRDRNTEAFF
TRBJ2-7,-,12,-,TRBV11-2,TGTGCCAGCAGCACCAGTTTCTACGAGCAGTACTTC,CASSTSFYEQYF
TRBJ1-5,TRBD1,15,-,TRBV18,TGTGCCAGCTCACCTCGAGGGACAGACAATCAGCCCCAGCATTTT,CASSPRGTDNQPQHF
TRBJ1-1,-,16,once,TRBV9,TGTGCCAGCAGCAAACTAGTGACGGATCAGAACACTGAAGCTTTCTTT,CASSKLVTDQNTEAFF
TRBJ2-1,-,13,few,TRBV9,TGTGCCAGCAGCCCCGGACAGTACAATGAGCAGTTCTTC,CASSPGQYNEQFF
TRBJ2-3,-,14,-,TRBV5-1,TGCGCCAGCAGCTTGAACGGTCCGGCAGATACGCAGTATTTT,CASSLNGPADTQYF
TRBJ2-3,TRBD1,16,-,TRBV5-1,TGCGCCAGCAGCTTTACTGGACAGGGGTTTTCAGATACGCAGTATTTT,CASSFTGQGFSDTQYF
TRBJ1-2,-,13,-,TRBV2,TGTGCCAGCAGTGAAGGCAGGAACTATGGCTACACCTTC,CASSEGRNYGYTF
TRBJ2-2,TRBD2,15,few,TRBV27,TGTGCCAGCTCTTGGGACTACCCGAACACCGGGGAGCTGTTTTTT,CASSWDYPNTGELFF
TRBJ1-2,-,14,-,TRBV10-3,TGTGCCATCAGTGAGTCGGCGGGGTCCCATGGCTACACCTTC,CAISESAGSHGYTF
TRBJ1-2,-,14,-,TRBV10-3,TGTGCCATCAGTGGTGGGCTAATGGGCTATGGCTACACCTTC,CAISGGLMGYGYTF
TRBJ1-3,-,15,-,TRBV9,TGTGCCAGCAGCGTAGGACAGGTAACTGGAAACACCATATATTTT,CASSVGQVTGNTIYF
TRBJ2-7,TRBD1,14,-,TRBV5-1,TGCGCCAGCAGCTTGTGGACAGGGGCGTACGAGCAGTACTTC,CASSLWTGAYEQYF
TRBJ1-1,-,15,-,TRBV9,TGTGCCAGCAGCGTAATAGCAGAAGAGAACACTGAAGCTTTCTTT,CASSVIAEENTEAFF
TRBJ2-7,TRBD1,11,-,TRBV30,TGTGCCTGGAGTGGGGGACAGGGCCCTTACTTC,CAWSGGQGPYF
TRBJ1-5,-,12,-,TRBV2,TGTGCCAGCAGTGAACAGGGGCAGCCCCAGCATTTT,CASSEQGQPQHF
TRBJ1-3,-,16,-,TRBV18,TGTGCCAGCTCACCACCCACAGGGAACTCTGGAAACACCATATATTTT,CASSPPTGNSGNTIYF
TRBJ2-2,-,12,-,TRBV5-6,TGTGCCAGCAGATACCGGACCGGGGAGCTGTTTTTT,CASRYRTGELFF
TRBJ2-3,-,14,-,TRBV4-2,TGTGCCAGCAGCCAAGTTTTAGCGACAGATACGCAGTATTTT,CASSQVLATDTQYF
TRBJ2-4,TRBD1,12,-,TRBV29-1,TGCAGCGTACCAGGACAGGACCTCATTCAGTACTTC,CSVPGQDLIQYF
TRBJ1-3,-,15,-,TRBV30,TGTGCCTGGACTGAACAGGGATTCGCTGGAAACACCATATATTTT,CAWTEQGFAGNTIYF
TRBJ2-2,TRBD2,16,-,TRBV9,TGTGCCAGCAGCCCACGACTAGCGGGGAACACCGGGGAGCTGTTTTTT,CASSPRLAGNTGELFF
TRBJ1-1,TRBD1,15,-,TRBV6-6,TGTGCCAGCAGTTACTTGTACGAGGGGGCCACTGAAGCTTTCTTT,CASSYLYEGATEAFF
TRBJ1-4,-,14,-,TRBV10-3,TGTGCCGCCATGGGGGGTTCCACTAATGAAAAACTGTTTTTT,CAAMGGSTNEKLFF